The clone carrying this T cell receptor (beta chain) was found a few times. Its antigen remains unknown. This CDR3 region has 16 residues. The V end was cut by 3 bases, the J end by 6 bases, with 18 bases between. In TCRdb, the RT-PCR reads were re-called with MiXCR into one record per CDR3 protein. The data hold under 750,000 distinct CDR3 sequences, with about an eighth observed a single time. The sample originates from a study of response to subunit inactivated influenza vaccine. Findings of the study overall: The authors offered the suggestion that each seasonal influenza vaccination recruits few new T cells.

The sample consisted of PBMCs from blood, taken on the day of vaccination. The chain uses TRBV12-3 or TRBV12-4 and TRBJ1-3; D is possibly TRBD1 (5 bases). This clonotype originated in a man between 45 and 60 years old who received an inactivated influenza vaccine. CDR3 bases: TGTGCCAGCAGTTTTGCCCGCGGGGGGGGACCAAACACCATATATTTT. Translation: CASSFARGGGPNTIYF.